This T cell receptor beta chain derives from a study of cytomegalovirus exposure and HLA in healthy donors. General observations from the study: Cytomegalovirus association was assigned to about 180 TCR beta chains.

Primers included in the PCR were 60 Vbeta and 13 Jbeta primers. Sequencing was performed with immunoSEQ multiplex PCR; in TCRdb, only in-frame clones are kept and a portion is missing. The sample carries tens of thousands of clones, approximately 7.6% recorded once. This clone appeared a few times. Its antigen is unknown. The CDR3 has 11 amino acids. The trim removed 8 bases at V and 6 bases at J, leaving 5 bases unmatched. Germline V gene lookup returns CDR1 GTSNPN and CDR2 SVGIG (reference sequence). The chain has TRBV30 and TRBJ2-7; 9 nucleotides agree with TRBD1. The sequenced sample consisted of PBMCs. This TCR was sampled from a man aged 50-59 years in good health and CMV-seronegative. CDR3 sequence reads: CARGQGGEQYF. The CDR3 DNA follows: TGTGCCAGGGGACAGGGAGGCGAGCAGTACTTC.